This T cell receptor beta chain is drawn from a study of PD-L1 blockade in urothelial cancer. The wider study: Analysis of the blood was performed 3 weeks (second dose) and 6 weeks after treatment start. A median approximately 150,000 T cells were found in blood samples.

PCRs each included synthetic TCR analog templates spiked in. Repertoires were generated with immunoSEQ multiplex PCR, while TCRdb's copy carries only in-frame clones and drops some. Of more than 40,000 clones in the sample, 88% were seen once. This clone is labeled as medium-sized. Between 1 and 8 samples per patient were obtained, pretreatment and on-treatment. J lost 0 bases, V lost 4 bases, and 3 bases had no gene match. The CDR3 sequence is 14 residues long. The V gene's germline CDR1 is MNHEY and CDR2 SVGAGI. Sequenced material: PBMCs, taken around atezolizumab (anti-PD-L1) treatment. The V and J genes are TRBV6-5 and TRBJ2-7, with 7 bases aligning to TRBD1. This TCR was sampled from a woman in her fifties or sixties with urothelial cancer. CDR3 residues: CASSSGQASYEQYF. The DNA for the CDR3 is TGTGCCAGCAGTTCCGGACAGGCCTCCTACGAGCAGTACTTC.